The clone carrying this TCR beta chain was counted once. Profiling relied on immunoSEQ multiplex PCR, and the TCRdb table lists in-frame clones only, not all of them. The repertoire includes hundreds of thousands of clones, roughly 90% of them detected once, and around 6.6% sits in the top ten. The sample comes from a study of Ad26.COV2.S vaccination and SARS-CoV-2 variants. Treatment given: roughly 19 received Ad26.COV2.S at low or high dose, single or two shots; 5 received placebo; per-sample allocation not given. Day 63 after the first injection of vaccine or placebo was the sampling time. The clonotype originates from a person between 18 and 60 years old who received the Ad26.COV2.S COVID-19 vaccine or a placebo. Sample: peripheral blood, taken in a trial of Ad26.COV2.S vaccine versus placebo.

The CDR3 nucleotides read TGTGCTAGTGGTTTTTTCGGGACAGGGAGCAATGAGCAGTTCTTC. This translates into CASGFFGTGSNEQFF. This chain uses TRBV12-5 with TRBJ2-1; 9 bases line up with TRBD1. Germline values: CDR1 LGHNT, CDR2 FRNRAP. V shed 3 bases and J 6 bases; nucleotides not matched to a gene: 6. CDR3 length: 15 residues.